A single TCR beta chain is shown here with its context. Preparation of the TCRbeta library was carried out with unique molecular identifiers. TCRdb used MiXCR to reprocess the PCR reads, holding one entry per CDR3 protein. The sample shows some 110,000 distinct CDR3 sequences, 10% of them seen only once. This CDR3 region has 16 residues. Looked up from germline, CDR1 is MNHEY and CDR2 is SVGAGI. Trimming took 6 bases from V and 4 from J; bases not matched to a gene: 12. This entry is derived from a study of T-cell reconstitution after alpha-beta-depleted transplantation in children. This clonotype was obtained from a boy aged 2 to 10 with acute lymphoblastic leukemia, due to receive a stem cell transplant. J is TRBJ2-7 and V is TRBV6-5; 10 bases fit TRBD1. Source: PBMCs, taken before TCRalphabeta/CD19-depleted stem cell transplant. CDR3 sequence (DNA): TGTGCCAGCAGCTCCCCGAGGACAGGGGGGTTTTACGAGCAGTACTTC. It translates to CASSSPRTGGFYEQYF.